These 11 T cell receptor beta chains were all obtained from the same sample, sequenced in a study of OX40 agonist ivuxolimab in advanced cancers. The data were produced by immunoSEQ multiplex PCR, yet TCRdb's version contains in-frame clones alone and is incomplete. Here the sample spans 20,000 to 30,000 clones, 65% to 80% being singletons. The sample here was CD4+ or CD8+ T cells sorted from blood, taken in a trial of the OX40 agonist ivuxolimab. The receptors stem from an adult with an advanced solid tumor such as melanoma, head and neck, liver or kidney cancer.

This chain connects TRBV10-3 to TRBJ1-6; 9 bases map to TRBD1. Losses at the gene ends were 10 bases for V and 10 bases for J; bases not matched to a gene: 5. This CDR3 comprises 12 residues. The germline gives CDR1 ENHRY, CDR2 SYGVKD. The CDR3 DNA sequence: TGTGCCACCCGGGACAGGGACTCACCCCTCCACTTT. It translates to CATRDRDSPLHF.

V gene TRBV9 combines with J gene TRBJ2-6; the match to TRBD1 covers 9 bases. Losses at the gene ends were 2 bases for V and 4 bases for J; bases not matched to a gene: 13. The CDR3 loop spans 19 amino acids. Germline loops: CDR1 SGDLS, CDR2 YYNGEE. The CDR3, as DNA: TGTGCCAGCAGCGTTGGTGCACAGGGGGCGCCGAGAGGGGCCAACGTCCTGACTTTC. Translating it yields CASSVGAQGAPRGANVLTF.

The chain recombines TRBV11-3 with TRBJ2-1; D possibly corresponds to TRBD2 (6 bases). This CDR3 contains 15 residues. The germline gives CDR1 SGHNT, CDR2 YENEEA. V lost 6 bases, J lost 0 bases, and 12 bases lay in between. The CDR3 DNA reads as TGTGCCAGCAGAGACCGGGACTTCTCCTACAATGAGCAGTTCTTC. As protein: CASRDRDFSYNEQFF. The full variable domain, with the rest looked up from reference TRBV11-3 and TRBJ2-1, is EAGVVQSPRYKIIEKKQPVAFWCNPISGHNTLYWYLQNLGQGPELLIRYENEEAVDDSQLPKDRFSAERLKGVDSTLKIQPAELGDSAVYLCASRDRDFSYNEQFFGPGTRLTVL.

The gene calls are TRBV19 and TRBJ2-1; a possible D gene is TRBD2 (6 bases). The germline V and J ends were trimmed by 1 base and 9 bases, with 19 bases remaining between them. The length of the CDR3 is 16 residues. Germline CDR1 LNHDA, CDR2 SQIVND (reference sequence). Written as DNA, the CDR3 is TGTGCCAGTAGTATAGTGAGCGGGTCTAAATACGGTGAGCAGTTCTTC. Its translation is CASSIVSGSKYGEQFF. Full variable domain (remainder filled in from reference TRBV19 and TRBJ2-1): DGGITQSPKYLFRKEGQNVTLSCEQNLNHDAMYWYRQDPGQGLRLIYYSQIVNDFQKGDIAEGYSVSREKKESFPLTVTSAQKNPTAFYLCASSIVSGSKYGEQFFGPGTRLTVL.

The rearrangement links TRBV7-2 to TRBJ2-2; 12 nucleotides match TRBD2. The ends lost 8 bases at V and 5 bases at J; junction bases unmatched: 6. Germline V gene sequence: CDR1 SGHTA, CDR2 FQGNSA. This CDR3 has 15 amino acids. For the CDR3, the DNA is TGTGCCAGCGGTGGACTAGCGGGGCCTACCGGGGAGCTGTTTTTT. Amino acid sequence: CASGGLAGPTGELFF. Drawing the rest from reference TRBV7-2 and TRBJ2-2, the complete variable domain is GAGVSQSPSNKVTEKGKDVELRCDPISGHTALYWYRQSLGQGLEFLIYFQGNSAPDKSGLPSDRFSAERTGGSVSTLTIQRTQQEDSAVYLCASGGLAGPTGELFFGEGSRLTVL.

The CDR3 nucleotides are TGTGCCAGCTCAGCGGGACTAGCGAACACCGGGGAGCTGTTTTTT. This encodes CASSAGLANTGELFF. The genes are TRBV18 and TRBJ2-2; TRBD2 matches at 8 bases. V was pared by 5 bases and J by 0 bases, with 2 bases of the junction left unmatched. This CDR3 is built from 15 residues. Per germline, CDR1 KGHSH and CDR2 LQKENI. The entire variable domain, with the rest obtained from reference TRBV18 and TRBJ2-2, is as follows: NAGVMQNPRHLVRRRGQEARLRCSPMKGHSHVYWYRQLPEEGLKFMVYLQKENIIDESGMPKERFSAEFPKEGPSILRIQQVVRGDSAAYFCASSAGLANTGELFFGEGSRLTVL.

The CDR3 coding sequence is TGTGCCAGTAGTGTGGACAGTCGAAACTATGGCTACACCTTC. Its translation is CASSVDSRNYGYTF. V usage is TRBV19 and J usage is TRBJ1-2; D is possibly TRBD1 (6 bases). In germline, CDR1 is LNHDA, CDR2 SQIVND (reference sequence). The CDR3 extends over 14 amino acids. V shed 5 bases and J shed 2 bases, with 12 bases lying between them.

The genes are TRBV7-9 and TRBJ2-1; 10 nucleotides agree with TRBD1. V lost 3 bases to trimming and J lost 8 bases; unmatched junction nucleotides: 7. CDR1 is SEHNR and CDR2 is FQNEAQ in the germline V gene (reference sequence). The CDR3 contains 15 residues. The CDR3 DNA sequence: TGTGCCAGCAGCTTGACAGGGGGCGGGCGGGATGAGCAGTTCTTC. This sequence encodes CASSLTGGGRDEQFF.

The chain carries TRBV4-1 and TRBJ2-7; 9 positions match TRBD1. There are 15 residues in the CDR3. After removal of 2 bases from V and 5 bases from J, the junction contained 7 bases not matched to a gene. Per the germline V gene, CDR1 is MGHRA and CDR2 is YSYEKL. The DNA for the CDR3 is TGCGCCAGCAGCCAAAAGGACAGGGGTGGCAACGAGCAGTACTTC. It specifies CASSQKDRGGNEQYF.

This rearrangement joins TRBV18 to TRBJ2-1, with a weak D call TRBD1 (6 bases). V was cut by 3 bases and J by 3 bases, with 15 bases left in between. The CDR3 is made up of 16 amino acids. Germline V gene sequence: CDR1 KGHSH, CDR2 LQKENI. The CDR3, as DNA: TGTGCCAGCTCACCTACTGGACAGATTCACTACAATGAGCAGTTCTTC. It yields the protein CASSPTGQIHYNEQFF.

The rearrangement links TRBV5-3 to TRBJ1-2; unclear D gene. TRBV5-3 is annotated as an ORF whose role is uncertain. Trimming stripped 10 bases from V and 8 bases from J, with 6 bases between. The CDR3 is 8 residues long. The CDR3 nucleotides are TGTGCCCCCCGGGGCTACACCTTC. Its translation: CAPRGYTF.